The clone carrying this T cell receptor beta chain came up a few times. The sample originates from a study of T cell repertoires in cytomegalovirus infection. TCRdb reanalysed the reads using MiXCR and keeps one entry per CDR3 protein. The sample consists of about 210,000 distinct CDR3 sequences, approximately 7% of them appearing once. With V trimmed by 0 bases and J by 6 bases, 6 bases remained unmatched. The CDR3 runs to 14 residues. Germline CDR1 reads DFQATT; CDR2 reads SNEGSKA (reference sequence). The chain recombines TRBV20-1 with TRBJ1-2; TRBD1 aligns across 8 bases. This TCR was sampled from a human donor in good health (CMV status not recorded). Some clones in this sample may be carry-over from other donors' samples. Sequencing used PBMCs. The CDR3 loop is CSARDRQGRDGYTF. In nucleotides, the CDR3 is TGCAGTGCTAGAGACCGACAGGGGAGGGATGGCTACACCTTC.